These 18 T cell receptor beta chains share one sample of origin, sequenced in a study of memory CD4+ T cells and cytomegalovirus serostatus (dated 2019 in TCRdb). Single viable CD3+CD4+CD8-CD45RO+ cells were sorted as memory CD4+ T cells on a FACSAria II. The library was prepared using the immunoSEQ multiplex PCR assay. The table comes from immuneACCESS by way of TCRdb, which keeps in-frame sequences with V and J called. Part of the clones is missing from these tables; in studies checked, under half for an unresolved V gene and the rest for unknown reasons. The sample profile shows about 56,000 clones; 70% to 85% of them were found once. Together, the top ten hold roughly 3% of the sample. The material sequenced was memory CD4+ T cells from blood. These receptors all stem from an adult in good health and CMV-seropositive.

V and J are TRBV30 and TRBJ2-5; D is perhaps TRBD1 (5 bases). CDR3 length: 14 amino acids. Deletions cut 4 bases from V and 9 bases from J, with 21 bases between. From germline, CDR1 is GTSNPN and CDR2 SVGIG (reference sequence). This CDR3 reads CAWTKLQGGDAQYF. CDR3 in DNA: TGTGCCTGGACTAAACTCCAGGGTGGGGATGCCCAGTACTTC. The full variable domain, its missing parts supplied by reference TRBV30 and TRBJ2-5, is SQTIHQWPATLVQPVGSPLSLECTVEGTSNPNLYWYRQAAGRGLQLLFYSVGIGQISSEVPQNLSASRPQDRQFILSSKKLLLSDSGFYLCAWTKLQGGDAQYFGPGTRLLVL.

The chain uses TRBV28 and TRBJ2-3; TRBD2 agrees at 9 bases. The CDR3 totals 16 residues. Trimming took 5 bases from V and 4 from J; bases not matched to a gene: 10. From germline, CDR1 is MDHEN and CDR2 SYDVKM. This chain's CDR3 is CASSQSGRSGPDTQYF. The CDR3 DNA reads TGTGCCAGCAGTCAGAGCGGGAGGTCTGGGCCAGATACGCAGTATTTT.

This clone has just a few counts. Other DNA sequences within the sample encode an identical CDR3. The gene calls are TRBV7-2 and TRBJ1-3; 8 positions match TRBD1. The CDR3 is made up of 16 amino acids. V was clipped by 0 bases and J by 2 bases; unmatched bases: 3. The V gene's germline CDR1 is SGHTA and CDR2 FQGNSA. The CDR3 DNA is TGTGCCAGCAGCTTAGCCGGACAGGGTACTGGAAACACCATATATTTT. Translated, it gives CASSLAGQGTGNTIYF. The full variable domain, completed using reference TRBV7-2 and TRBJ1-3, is GAGVSQSPSNKVTEKGKDVELRCDPISGHTALYWYRQSLGQGLEFLIYFQGNSAPDKSGLPSDRFSAERTGGSVSTLTIQRTQQEDSAVYLCASSLAGQGTGNTIYFGEGSWLTVV.

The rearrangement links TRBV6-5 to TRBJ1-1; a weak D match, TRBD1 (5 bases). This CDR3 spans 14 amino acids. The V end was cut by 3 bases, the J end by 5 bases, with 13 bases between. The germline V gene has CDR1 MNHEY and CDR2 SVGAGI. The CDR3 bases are TGTGCCAGCAGTTATTGGGGGGAGGGAACTGAAGCTTTCTTT. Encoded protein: CASSYWGEGTEAFF.

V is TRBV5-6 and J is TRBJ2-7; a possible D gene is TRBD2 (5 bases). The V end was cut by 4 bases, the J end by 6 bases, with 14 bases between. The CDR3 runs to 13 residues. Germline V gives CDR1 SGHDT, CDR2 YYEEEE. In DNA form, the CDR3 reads TGTGCCAGCAGCCTAGCCGCGCCGGGCGAGCAGTACTTC. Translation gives CASSLAAPGEQYF. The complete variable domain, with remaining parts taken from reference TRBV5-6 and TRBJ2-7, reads DAGVTQSPTHLIKTRGQQVTLRCSPKSGHDTVSWYQQALGQGPQFIFQYYEEEERQRGNFPDRFSGHQFPNYSSELNVNALLLGDSALYLCASSLAAPGEQYFGPGTRLTVT.

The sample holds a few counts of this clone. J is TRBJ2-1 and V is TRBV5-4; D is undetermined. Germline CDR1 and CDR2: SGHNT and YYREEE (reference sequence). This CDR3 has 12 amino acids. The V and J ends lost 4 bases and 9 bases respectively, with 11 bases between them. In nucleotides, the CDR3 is TGTGCCAGCAGCGGTACTACATCTGAGCAGTTCTTC. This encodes CASSGTTSEQFF.

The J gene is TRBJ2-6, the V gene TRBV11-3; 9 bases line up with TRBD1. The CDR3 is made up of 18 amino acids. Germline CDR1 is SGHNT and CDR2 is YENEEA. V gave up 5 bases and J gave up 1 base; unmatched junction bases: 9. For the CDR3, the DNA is TGTGCCAGCAGCGGGGGGACAGGGTCGATTTCTGGGGCCAACGTCCTGACTTTC. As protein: CASSGGTGSISGANVLTF.

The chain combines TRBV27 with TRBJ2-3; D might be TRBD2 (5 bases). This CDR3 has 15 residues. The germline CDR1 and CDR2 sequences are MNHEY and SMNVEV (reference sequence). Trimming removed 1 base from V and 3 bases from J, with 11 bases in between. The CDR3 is CASSLWESPTDTQYF. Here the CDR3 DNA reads TGTGCCAGCAGTTTATGGGAGTCGCCGACAGATACGCAGTATTTT.

CDR3 amino acids: CASRLSGGTEAFF. CDR3 DNA: TGTGCCAGCAGGTTATCAGGGGGCACTGAAGCTTTCTTT. The rearrangement uses TRBV11-2 and TRBJ1-1; 7 positions agree with TRBD1. CDR3 length: 13 residues. Germline lookup yields CDR1 SGHAT and CDR2 FQNNGV. Unmatched junction bases numbered 5, after V lost 6 bases and J lost 4 bases.

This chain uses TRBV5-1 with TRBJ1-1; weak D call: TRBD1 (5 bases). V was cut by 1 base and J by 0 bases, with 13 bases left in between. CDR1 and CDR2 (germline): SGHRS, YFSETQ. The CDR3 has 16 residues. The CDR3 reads CASSLRQTSMNTEAFF. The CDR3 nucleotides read TGCGCCAGCAGCTTGAGACAGACCAGTATGAACACTGAAGCTTTCTTT.

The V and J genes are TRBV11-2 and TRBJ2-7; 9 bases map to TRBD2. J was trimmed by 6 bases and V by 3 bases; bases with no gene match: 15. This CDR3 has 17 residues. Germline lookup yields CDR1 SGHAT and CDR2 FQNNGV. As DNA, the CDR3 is TGTGCCAGCAGCTTTGGGGTCCCTTCCGCGGGAGGGAGCGAGCAGTACTTC. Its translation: CASSFGVPSAGGSEQYF.

CDR3 nucleotides: TGTGCCAGCTCAATGGGGCGTCCAAGTGAAGCTTTCTTT. This codes for CASSMGRPSEAFF. V usage is TRBV11-3 and J usage is TRBJ1-1; possibly TRBD1 for D (5 bases). The CDR3 is 13 amino acids. Germline loops: CDR1 SGHNT, CDR2 YENEEA. The V gene lost 8 bases and the J gene lost 7 bases, with 17 bases spanning the gap.

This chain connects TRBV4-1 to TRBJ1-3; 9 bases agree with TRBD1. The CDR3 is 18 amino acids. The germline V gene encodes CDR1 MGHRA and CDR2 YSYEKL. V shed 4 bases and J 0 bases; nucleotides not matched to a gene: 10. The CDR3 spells CASSPGTGLQNSGNTIYF. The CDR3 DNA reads TGCGCCAGCAGCCCCGGGACAGGGCTTCAAAACTCTGGAAACACCATATATTTT.

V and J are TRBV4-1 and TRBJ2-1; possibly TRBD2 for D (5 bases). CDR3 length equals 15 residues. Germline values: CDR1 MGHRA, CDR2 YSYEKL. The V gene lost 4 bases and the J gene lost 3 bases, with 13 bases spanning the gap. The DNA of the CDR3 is TGCGCCAGCAGCCGGCCCGAGGGTGTCTACAATGAGCAGTTCTTC. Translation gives CASSRPEGVYNEQFF.

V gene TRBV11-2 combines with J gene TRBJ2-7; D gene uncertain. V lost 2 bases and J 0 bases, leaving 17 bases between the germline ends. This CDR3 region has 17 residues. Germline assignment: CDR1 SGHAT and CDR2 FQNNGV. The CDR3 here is CASSLKGPLASSYEQYF. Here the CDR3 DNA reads TGTGCCAGCAGCTTAAAGGGCCCCCTGGCGAGCTCCTACGAGCAGTACTTC.

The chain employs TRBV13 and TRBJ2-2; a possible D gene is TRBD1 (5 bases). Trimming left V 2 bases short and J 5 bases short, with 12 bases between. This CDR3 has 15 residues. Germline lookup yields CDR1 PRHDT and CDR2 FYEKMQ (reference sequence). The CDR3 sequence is CASSLLYDSTGELFF. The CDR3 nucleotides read TGTGCCAGCAGCTTATTATACGACAGTACCGGGGAGCTGTTTTTT.

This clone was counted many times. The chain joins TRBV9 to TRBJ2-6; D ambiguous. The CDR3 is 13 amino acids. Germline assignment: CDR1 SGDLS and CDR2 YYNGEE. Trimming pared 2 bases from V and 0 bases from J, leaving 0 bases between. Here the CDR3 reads CASSVSGANVLTF. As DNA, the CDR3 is TGTGCCAGCAGCGTCTCTGGGGCCAACGTCCTGACTTTC.

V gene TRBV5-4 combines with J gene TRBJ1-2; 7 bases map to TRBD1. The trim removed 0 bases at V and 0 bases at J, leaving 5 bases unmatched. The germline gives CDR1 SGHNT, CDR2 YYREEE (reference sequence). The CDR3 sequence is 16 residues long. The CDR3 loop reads CASSLGTGRANYGYTF. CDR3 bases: TGTGCCAGCAGCTTGGGGACAGGCCGAGCTAACTATGGCTACACCTTC.